This T cell receptor (beta chain) was identified in a study of regulatory T cells. Findings of the study overall: In patients, unique TRB V-J pairs were restricted and V/J usage skewed, especially in Tregs. In CD3G-deficient patients, conventional CD4+ T cells were enriched for hydrophobic CDR3 residues at positions 6 and 7.

Autoimmunity was present in every CD3G-deficient patient, worse in two. Patients, 2 to 39 years old, had expanded memory T-cell proportions. As for this clone: What it binds is not known.

CDR1 SGHRS and CDR2 YFSETQ come from the germline V gene. V gave up 1 base and J gave up 6 bases; unmatched junction bases: 4. This CDR3 has 14 residues. The PCR used 52 TRBV and 13 TRBJ primers. Sequencing used immunoSEQ multiplex PCR; TCRdb keeps in-frame clones, though not all of them. The sample includes almost 30,000 clones, 80% to 95% of them seen just once. The sample was conventional CD4+ T cells sorted from blood. This sequence was found in a person aged 18 to 35 with CD3G deficiency. The rearrangement joins TRBV5-1 to TRBJ2-7, with 10 nucleotides matching TRBD1. The CDR3: CASSLRGDRGEQYF. The CDR3 DNA reads TGCGCCAGCAGCTTGCGTGGGGACAGGGGCGAGCAGTACTTC.